This TCR beta chain was sequenced for a study of metastatic and nonmetastatic thyroid tumors (dated by TCRdb to 2020 to 2022). As for the study more broadly: Repertoires were compared across peripheral blood and tumor or nodule tissue samples from malignant and benign thyroid patients.

Study-wide findings and limitations: In both blood and tumor samples, TCR beta diversity was reported to be significantly higher in malignant tumors than in benign nodules.

Turning to this clone: The antigen it recognizes is unknown. One end of the junction is discordant with germline, which a read error may explain.

CDR3 length: 14 amino acids, cysteine to phenylalanine. Only CDR3 DNA remains: 42 bases, in frame from the first base. CDR1 MNHNS and CDR2 SASEGT are derived from the germline V gene. No patient had received any treatment before thyroid surgery. The study retrospectively analysed patient clinical samples collected from the early 2010s to the late 2010s using T-cell receptor beta sequencing. Libraries came from PCR. Sequencing relied on an Illumina HiSeq 4000. The TCR beta-chain CDR3 region of each patient was profiled by high-throughput sequencing. For the original study's pipeline: The researchers built a classifier to tell apart papillary thyroid cancer patients with distant metastasis, based on CDR3 differences among clinicopathological groups. The Shannon index was used to assess repertoire diversity, and the Morisita-Horn index was used to assess tumor-blood repertoire similarity. TCRdb reanalyzed the raw reads on its own, using fastp at Q25 for trimming and MiXCR for clone calling, and kept in-frame beta chains. None of the V and J calls come from the authors' own analysis; TCRdb made them. In all, the sample holds about 27,000 clones, and 20% to 25% of those were seen once. The ten top clones hold around 28% of the sample.

The sample consisted of blood. Here the chain combines TRBV6-1 and TRBJ1-2; no D gene can be assigned with confidence. This receptor was identified in a male donor with papillary thyroid cancer or a benign thyroid nodule (not recorded which). Some clones in this sample may be carry-over from other donors' samples. Here is the DNA: TGTGCCAGCAGTGAAGCCGGCACCGGCTATGGCTACAACTTC. The translation is CASSEAGTGYGYNF.